The entry that follows covers one T cell receptor (beta chain) sequence. The record originates from a study of blood T cell repertoires in COVID-19. Cohorts were determined from participant-reported clinical history. Cohort 3 donors counted as recovered after two negative PCRs, clearance, or resolved symptoms. Original handling: Reference gene primer amplification yielded estimated nucleated cell counts. Produced via immunoSEQ multiplex PCR; TCRdb's table is partial and in-frame only. The V and J calls and clone size come from that table; D and trimming were worked out from the DNA. Of around 230,000 clones listed, around four fifths are singletons. The sequencing sample was made of PBMCs or T cells enriched from blood (not recorded which). This receptor was identified in a man in his forties or fifties who had recovered from COVID-19.

Here the CDR3 reads CASSLAGGFNEKLFF. The CDR3 DNA is TGTGCCAGCAGCTTAGCTGGGGGCTTTAATGAAAAACTGTTTTTT. J is TRBJ1-4 and V is TRBV7-2, with a weak D call TRBD1 (6 bases). Germline V gene lookup returns CDR1 SGHTA and CDR2 FQGNSA. V was cut by 0 bases and J by 4 bases, with 9 bases left in between. This CDR3 spans 15 amino acids.